These 22 T cell receptor beta chains share one sample of origin, sequenced in a study of T cells after yellow fever vaccination. A single record per CDR3 protein comes from TCRdb applying MiXCR to the 5' RACE reads. The sample lists about 350,000 distinct CDR3 sequences, around 8.1% occurring once. The sequenced sample was PBMCs, obtained around 45 days after the first yellow fever vaccination. These receptors were taken from a young man who received the YFV17D yellow fever vaccine.

This chain links TRBV5-1 with TRBJ1-1; D gene ambiguous. The CDR3 spans 13 residues. Between the trimmed V and J ends, which lost 6 bases and 2 bases, there was a span of 11 bases. The germline V gene has CDR1 SGHRS and CDR2 YFSETQ. The CDR3, as DNA: TGCGCCAGCAATTCGGGGAATAACACTGAAGCTTTCTTT. Amino acids: CASNSGNNTEAFF. The complete variable domain, with remaining parts taken from reference TRBV5-1 and TRBJ1-1, reads KAGVTQTPRYLIKTRGQQVTLSCSPISGHRSVSWYQQTPGQGLQFLFEYFSETQRNKGNFPGRFSGRQFSNSRSEMNVSTLELGDSALYLCASNSGNNTEAFFGQGTRLTVV.

This clonotype was found many times. The chain has TRBV5-1 and TRBJ2-2; D is possibly TRBD1 or TRBD2 (6 bases each). Germline CDR1 and CDR2: SGHRS and YFSETQ. V was clipped by 4 bases and J by 2 bases, with 12 bases between them. The CDR3 is 15 amino acids. The CDR3 sequence: CASSGGTYNTGELFF. The CDR3 DNA reads as TGCGCCAGCAGCGGGGGGACATATAACACCGGGGAGCTGTTTTTT.

The rearrangement joins TRBV19 to TRBJ2-2; 8 bases are shared with TRBD2. The CDR3 spans 16 residues. The V gene end was trimmed by 6 bases and the J gene end by 0 bases; junction bases not matched to a gene: 6. The V gene's germline CDR1 is LNHDA and CDR2 SQIVND (reference sequence). The DNA for the CDR3 is TGTGCCAGTAGCGCCAGCGGGGGAGCGAACACCGGGGAGCTGTTTTTT. Translation: CASSASGGANTGELFF.

In this sample, this clonotype turned up a few times. The genes are TRBV19 and TRBJ2-5, with 7 bases matching TRBD1. CDR1 LNHDA and CDR2 SQIVND come from the germline V gene (reference sequence). CDR3 length: 13 amino acids. V shed 9 bases and J 6 bases; nucleotides not matched to a gene: 10. For the CDR3, the DNA is TGTGCCAGACTAGACAGGGCGAGGAAGACCCAGTACTTC. Its translation: CARLDRARKTQYF.

In this sample, this clonotype turned up a few times. The chain is built from TRBV7-3 and TRBJ2-1; D might be TRBD2 (6 bases). CDR1 SGHTA and CDR2 FQGTGA come from the germline V gene. The CDR3 is 14 amino acids. Between the trimmed V and J ends, which lost 5 bases and 0 bases, there was a span of 8 bases. For the CDR3, the DNA is TGTGCCAGCAGCCCGGGGGACTCCTACAATGAGCAGTTCTTC. Translated: CASSPGDSYNEQFF.

This clonotype was counted only a few times. The chain links TRBV7-8 to TRBJ2-7; 10 nucleotides match TRBD1. The CDR3 is 14 residues long. J gave up 3 bases and V 1 base, and 0 bases lay outside the gene matches. Germline CDR1 is SGHVS and CDR2 is FQNEAQ. Here the CDR3 DNA reads TGTGCCAGCAGCTTAGGGGACAGGGGCTACGAGCAGTACTTC. This gives the protein CASSLGDRGYEQYF.

The chain has TRBV7-2 and TRBJ1-1, with TRBD1 as a possible D gene (6 bases). In germline, CDR1 is SGHTA, CDR2 FQGNSA. Trimming stripped 3 bases from V and 4 bases from J, with 12 bases between. The CDR3 is made up of 14 amino acids. The chain's CDR3 is CASSFQTGSTEAFF. In DNA form, the CDR3 reads TGTGCCAGCAGCTTCCAAACAGGGAGCACTGAAGCTTTCTTT. Full variable domain (outside the CDR3, taken from reference TRBV7-2 and TRBJ1-1): GAGVSQSPSNKVTEKGKDVELRCDPISGHTALYWYRQSLGQGLEFLIYFQGNSAPDKSGLPSDRFSAERTGGSVSTLTIQRTQQEDSAVYLCASSFQTGSTEAFFGQGTRLTVV.

This clonotype has only a few counts. The V call is TRBV7-8, the J call TRBJ2-3; D remains ambiguous. Germline V gene data show CDR1 as SGHVS and CDR2 as FQNEAQ. V was clipped by 6 bases and J by 0 bases, with 16 bases between them. The length of the CDR3 is 16 residues. The CDR3 nucleotides are TGTGCCAGCAGGCCCCTCCGGCAGTCTAGCACAGATACGCAGTATTTT. Protein sequence: CASRPLRQSSTDTQYF.

V usage is TRBV5-1 and J usage is TRBJ2-5; perhaps TRBD1 as D (6 bases). V was clipped by 5 bases and J by 5 bases, with 16 bases between them. CDR3 length: 14 residues. In germline, CDR1 is SGHRS, CDR2 YFSETQ. Here the CDR3 reads CASSSLQGLETQYF. The CDR3 bases are TGCGCCAGCAGTTCCCTACAGGGCTTGGAGACCCAGTACTTC.

The chain carries TRBV20-1 and TRBJ2-2, with 8 bases fitting TRBD2. This CDR3 has 15 amino acids. Germline V gene data show CDR1 as DFQATT and CDR2 as SNEGSKA (reference sequence). The junction had 9 bases not matched to a gene; V was cut back by 3 bases and J by 6 bases. The CDR3 loop reads CSASLRGAGAGELFF. CDR3 in DNA: TGCAGTGCTAGTCTGCGGGGGGCCGGGGCCGGGGAGCTGTTTTTT.

The chain uses TRBV5-1 and TRBJ2-3; D unclear. This CDR3 is built from 14 residues. Germline CDR1 and CDR2: SGHRS and YFSETQ. V was clipped by 3 bases and J by 3 bases, with 11 bases between them. CDR3 amino acids: CASSSGDLTDTQYF. DNA of the CDR3: TGCGCCAGCAGCTCCGGTGACTTAACAGATACGCAGTATTTT.

This clonotype showed up just a few times. The chain carries TRBV6-1 and TRBJ1-1; the D is unclear. CDR3 length equals 15 residues. CDR1 and CDR2 (germline): MNHNS, SASEGT. V was clipped by 5 bases and J by 1 base, with 14 bases between them. CDR3 amino acids: CASSPHLNQNTEAFF. CDR3 in DNA: TGTGCCAGCAGTCCACATCTCAACCAGAACACTGAAGCTTTCTTT.

This clonotype was seen ten or more times. This sequence joins TRBV12-3 or TRBV12-4 and TRBJ1-1; D uncertain. The CDR3 runs 13 residues. V was clipped by 5 bases and J by 0 bases, with 7 bases between them. The CDR3 region is CASSAYMNTEAFF. The CDR3 coding sequence is TGTGCCAGCAGTGCCTATATGAACACTGAAGCTTTCTTT.

The rearrangement uses TRBV20-1 and TRBJ2-4; the D is unclear. The germline V gene encodes CDR1 DFQATT and CDR2 SNEGSKA (reference sequence). The CDR3 consists of 17 residues. V shed 1 base and J shed 0 bases, with 16 bases lying between them. The CDR3: CSARVHPIDVAKNIQYF. CDR3 coding DNA: TGCAGTGCTAGAGTTCACCCGATCGACGTAGCCAAAAACATTCAGTACTTC.

This clonotype was observed a handful of times. This chain uses TRBV2 with TRBJ2-2; D unclear. The CDR3 contains 11 residues. The germline V gene encodes CDR1 SNHLY and CDR2 FYNNEI. With 7 bases removed from V and 5 bases from J, the gap between germline ends came to 5 bases. In DNA, the CDR3 is TGTGCCAGCAAGGAAACCGGGGAGCTGTTTTTT. It codes for CASKETGELFF.

The sample holds a few counts of this clonotype. V gene TRBV29-1 combines with J gene TRBJ2-3; TRBD1 matches 10 bases. This CDR3 region has 13 residues. V lost 8 bases and J lost 3; bases outside the gene matches: 5. Germline CDR1 SQVTM, CDR2 ANQGSEA. The CDR3 nucleotides read TGCAGCATCCGGGACAGGGGAACAGATACGCAGTATTTT. Its protein product is CSIRDRGTDTQYF.

The V call is TRBV5-1, the J call TRBJ2-3; D is unclear. The V and J ends lost 0 bases and 2 bases respectively, with 10 bases between them. This CDR3 comprises 15 residues. Germline V lookup: CDR1 SGHRS, CDR2 YFSETQ. The chain's CDR3 is CASSLDTPITDTQYF. In nucleotides, the CDR3 is TGCGCCAGCAGCTTGGATACGCCGATCACAGATACGCAGTATTTT. Drawing the rest from reference TRBV5-1 and TRBJ2-3, the complete variable domain is KAGVTQTPRYLIKTRGQQVTLSCSPISGHRSVSWYQQTPGQGLQFLFEYFSETQRNKGNFPGRFSGRQFSNSRSEMNVSTLELGDSALYLCASSLDTPITDTQYFGPGTRLTVL.

The sample holds a few counts of this clonotype. The rearrangement joins TRBV12-3 or TRBV12-4 to TRBJ1-2; maybe TRBD1 (5 bases). V shed 3 bases and J shed 7 bases, with 12 bases lying between them. This CDR3 spans 13 amino acids. The CDR3 bases are TGTGCCAGCAGTTTGGCGGGGACTGTTGGCTACACCTTC. It encodes CASSLAGTVGYTF.

The gene calls are TRBV30 and TRBJ1-2; TRBD1 agrees at 10 bases. The V and J ends lost 3 bases and 3 bases, in that order; junction bases with no gene match: 7. This CDR3 comprises 15 residues. In germline, CDR1 is GTSNPN, CDR2 SVGIG (reference sequence). CDR3 loop: CAWSLQGQGYYGYTF. The CDR3 nucleotides are TGTGCCTGGAGCCTCCAGGGACAGGGGTACTATGGCTACACCTTC.

This clonotype came up a few times. The chain couples TRBV18 to TRBJ1-4; 8 nucleotides align to TRBD1. The germline gives CDR1 KGHSH, CDR2 LQKENI. The CDR3 extends over 15 amino acids. The junction had 5 bases not matched to a gene; V was cut back by 1 base and J by 7 bases. The CDR3 sequence: CASSPRPRGPEKLFF. The CDR3 bases are TGTGCCAGCTCACCACGACCCAGGGGGCCTGAAAAACTGTTTTTT. The full variable domain, rest sourced from reference TRBV18 and TRBJ1-4, is NAGVMQNPRHLVRRRGQEARLRCSPMKGHSHVYWYRQLPEEGLKFMVYLQKENIIDESGMPKERFSAEFPKEGPSILRIQQVVRGDSAAYFCASSPRPRGPEKLFFGSGTQLSVL.

The V and J genes are TRBV9 and TRBJ1-3, with D possibly TRBD1 on 5 matching bases. The germline V and J ends were trimmed by 4 bases and 2 bases, with 10 bases remaining between them. Germline values: CDR1 SGDLS, CDR2 YYNGEE. This CDR3 has 14 residues. The CDR3 loop reads CASSRRGAGNTIYF. The CDR3 coding sequence is TGTGCCAGCAGCCGACGGGGGGCTGGAAACACCATATATTTT. Combining the CDR3 with reference TRBV9 and TRBJ1-3 gives the whole variable domain DSGVTQTPKHLITATGQRVTLRCSPRSGDLSVYWYQQSLDQGLQFLIQYYNGEERAKGNILERFSAQQFPDLHSELNLSSLELGDSALYFCASSRRGAGNTIYFGEGSWLTVV.

The chain links TRBV11-2 to TRBJ2-5; 7 nucleotides agree with TRBD2. The J segment lost 5 bases and the V segment lost 0 bases, leaving 15 bases of the junction unmatched. Germline V gives CDR1 SGHAT, CDR2 FQNNGV. The CDR3 is 18 residues long. CDR3 residues: CASSLDPSRGSSVETQYF. The CDR3 DNA reads as TGTGCCAGCAGCTTAGATCCATCGCGGGGGTCGTCAGTGGAGACCCAGTACTTC.